This TCR beta chain was captured by sequencing in a study of blood T cell repertoires in COVID-19. The wider study: Samples came from the United States, Italy and Spain, spanning acute and convalescent COVID-19. Sources were T cells, B-cell-depleted T cells, or PBMCs; the material itself was cDNA or gDNA.

Trimming left V 1 base short and J 3 bases short, with 6 bases between. The CDR3 consists of 13 residues. The germline CDR1 and CDR2 sequences are MNHNS and SASEGT. TCRdb keeps only in-frame clones here, not all; method: immunoSEQ multiplex PCR. Among under 60,000 clones listed, 91% were seen once. The sequence was obtained from a man in his fifties or sixties with active COVID-19. The chain is built from TRBV6-1 and TRBJ1-1; TRBD1 might be the D (6 bases). The sequencing input was peripheral blood. The CDR3 loop reads CASSEGGHTEAFF. For the CDR3, the DNA is TGTGCCAGCAGTGAAGGGGGGCACACTGAAGCTTTCTTT.